This T cell receptor beta chain was obtained from a study of T cell repertoires in cytomegalovirus infection. Trimming took 5 bases from V and 4 from J; bases not matched to a gene: 4. This CDR3 spans 14 amino acids. CDR1 and CDR2 (germline): SGHVS, FNYEAQ. This clonotype was seen more than once but under ten times. The antigen remains undetermined. One entry per CDR3 protein, called by TCRdb with MiXCR from the reads. Of roughly 920,000 distinct CDR3 sequences detected, approximately 31% appear once; the ten largest clones hold roughly 13%. Sequenced material: cultured CD8+ T cells from PBMCs, taken from culture after CMV antigen stimulation. The chain joins TRBV7-6 to TRBJ2-1, with 8 positions matching TRBD2. This receptor was taken from a human donor in good health (CMV status not recorded). Some clones in this sample may be carry-over from other donors' samples. CDR3 region: CASSPGGEYNEQFF. DNA for the CDR3: TGTGCCAGCAGCCCGGGGGGGGAGTACAATGAGCAGTTCTTC.